The 19 T cell receptor beta chains given below trace back to one sample, sequenced in a study of T cell repertoires in cytomegalovirus infection. One entry per CDR3 protein results from TCRdb running MiXCR on the reads. This table holds approximately 750,000 distinct CDR3 sequences, roughly 36% found once. The sequencing input was PBMCs. The receptor set was obtained from a human donor in good health (CMV status not recorded). Some clones in this sample may be carry-over from other donors' samples.

The chain joins TRBV7-3 to TRBJ1-6, with D unresolved. This CDR3 is built from 15 residues. V was trimmed by 0 bases and J by 3 bases, leaving 6 bases between them. CDR1 is SGHTA and CDR2 is FQGTGA in the germline V gene. The CDR3 protein is CASSLTEGYNSPLHF. CDR3 bases: TGTGCCAGCAGCTTAACAGAGGGCTATAATTCACCCCTCCACTTT.

This clonotype was recorded at least ten times. V is TRBV28 and J is TRBJ2-2; 7 bases are a match to TRBD2. Trimming at V came to 6 bases and at J to 1 base, leaving 2 bases not matched to a gene. Germline V gene lookup returns CDR1 MDHEN and CDR2 SYDVKM. This CDR3 has 14 residues. CDR3 sequence: CASSPSGNTGELFF. The CDR3 DNA sequence: TGTGCCAGCAGCCCTAGCGGGAACACCGGGGAGCTGTTTTTT. The full variable domain, with the rest looked up from reference TRBV28 and TRBJ2-2, is DVKVTQSSRYLVKRTGEKVFLECVQDMDHENMFWYRQDPGLGLRLIYFSYDVKMKEKGDIPEGYSVSREKKERFSLILESASTNQTSMYLCASSPSGNTGELFFGEGSRLTVL.

This clonotype was seen more than once but under ten times. This rearrangement joins TRBV20-1 to TRBJ2-7, with D possibly TRBD1 on 6 matching bases. Germline V gives CDR1 DFQATT, CDR2 SNEGSKA (reference sequence). The CDR3 has 13 amino acids. V was pared by 8 bases and J by 9 bases, with 23 bases between. CDR3 loop: CSTSGTRADGQYF. As DNA, the CDR3 is TGCAGTACATCCGGGACACGCGCTGATGGGCAGTACTTC.

V is TRBV15 and J is TRBJ1-5; D remains ambiguous. CDR1 and CDR2 (germline): LNHNV, YYDKDF (reference sequence). V was clipped by 7 bases and J by 3 bases, with 16 bases between them. This CDR3 is 15 amino acids long. The CDR3: CATKGSRRNNQPQHF. DNA for the CDR3: TGTGCCACCAAAGGTTCACGACGGAACAATCAGCCCCAGCATTTT.

The chain carries TRBV4-3 and TRBJ2-1; D is possibly TRBD1 (5 bases). Trimming stripped 0 bases from V and 0 bases from J, with 18 bases between. CDR3 length equals 19 residues. The germline gives CDR1 LGHNA, CDR2 YSLEER. CDR3 loop: CASSQDSPDSPSSYNEQFF. The CDR3 nucleotides are TGCGCCAGCAGCCAAGATTCCCCCGACAGCCCAAGCTCCTACAATGAGCAGTTCTTC.

In this sample, this clonotype turned up a few times. The chain is built from TRBV12-3 or TRBV12-4 and TRBJ1-2, with 9 bases that match TRBD1. V was pared by 5 bases and J by 2 bases, with 6 bases of the junction left unmatched. The CDR3 contains 15 residues. The CDR3 reads CASSPGTGYNYGYTF. For the CDR3, the DNA is TGTGCCAGCAGTCCGGGGACAGGGTACAACTATGGCTACACCTTC.

This chain links TRBV7-9 with TRBJ2-2; D might be TRBD1 or TRBD2, each matching 5 bases. The length of the CDR3 is 15 residues. The germline CDR1 and CDR2 sequences are SEHNR and FQNEAQ (reference sequence). Trimming pared 4 bases from V and 7 bases from J, leaving 16 bases between. DNA of the CDR3: TGTGCCAGCAGCTCGGGACGGCTTACAAACGGGGAGCTGTTTTTT. The encoded protein is CASSSGRLTNGELFF.

Here the CDR3 reads CSARGGSGKLFF. DNA of the CDR3: TGCAGTGCTAGGGGGGGGTCAGGAAAACTGTTTTTT. The chain combines TRBV20-1 with TRBJ1-4; D is perhaps TRBD1 (5 bases). Trimming pared 3 bases from V and 10 bases from J, leaving 12 bases between. The CDR3 length is 12 residues. Germline V gene sequence: CDR1 DFQATT, CDR2 SNEGSKA (reference sequence).

The V and J genes are TRBV7-6 and TRBJ2-6; D not certain. The V and J ends lost 5 bases and 0 bases respectively, with 8 bases between them. The germline gives CDR1 SGHVS, CDR2 FNYEAQ. The CDR3 consists of 15 residues. The DNA of the CDR3 is TGTGCCAGCAGCCCTTTGTCCTCTGGGGCCAACGTCCTGACTTTC. Amino acid sequence: CASSPLSSGANVLTF.

Only a few counts were recorded for this clonotype. The CDR3 DNA follows: TGTGCCAGCAGCTTAGCTGGGACTGGACACATTCAGTACTTC. This translates into CASSLAGTGHIQYF. The chain links TRBV7-9 to TRBJ2-4; possibly TRBD2 for D (6 bases). Germline V lookup: CDR1 SEHNR, CDR2 FQNEAQ (reference sequence). Deletions cut 0 bases from V and 8 bases from J, with 11 bases between. This CDR3 comprises 14 residues.

This clonotype was counted only a few times. The CDR3 spells CASSLGGTGSLYQPQHF. The CDR3 DNA sequence: TGTGCCAGCAGCTTAGGCGGGACAGGGTCCCTGTATCAGCCCCAGCATTTT. This chain joins TRBV7-8 and TRBJ1-5, with 9 bases aligning to TRBD1. The junction had 9 bases not matched to a gene; V was cut back by 1 base and J by 5 bases. Germline V CDR1 and CDR2: SGHVS, FQNEAQ. The CDR3 consists of 17 residues.

This clonotype came up many times. This CDR3 reads CASSLPRDRVYEQFF. As DNA, the CDR3 is TGTGCCAGCAGCTTGCCCCGGGACAGGGTTTATGAGCAGTTCTTC. The chain recombines TRBV5-4 with TRBJ2-1; 9 bases map to TRBD1. The V gene end was trimmed by 1 base and the J gene end by 8 bases; junction bases not matched to a gene: 7. Germline V gene sequence: CDR1 SGHNT, CDR2 YYREEE (reference sequence). The length of the CDR3 is 15 residues.

A remark on this clonotype: A much larger clone is a single base away; this may be a read error. The chain employs TRBV6-5 and TRBJ1-1; D uncertain. This CDR3 spans 11 amino acids. Germline values: CDR1 MNHEY, CDR2 SVGAGI. The CDR3 sequence is CASSYSGVALF. For the CDR3, the DNA is TGTGCCAGCAGTTACTCTGGGGTTGCTTTATTT.

This clonotype occurred a few times. This chain uses TRBV11-2 with TRBJ1-5; 8 bases map to TRBD1. Germline loops: CDR1 SGHAT, CDR2 FQNNGV. The CDR3 covers 15 residues. Germline trimming cut 3 bases from V and 4 bases from J; bases unmatched to any gene: 5. CDR3 loop: CASSFGQGVNQPQHF. The CDR3 DNA reads as TGTGCCAGCAGCTTCGGACAGGGAGTAAATCAGCCCCAGCATTTT.

About this clonotype: The CDR3 ends on some other residue instead of the conserved phenylalanine or tryptophan, so this is likely a read error. This sequence joins TRBV20-1 and TRBJ2-7; D may be TRBD2 (5 bases). The CDR3 runs to 15 residues. Between the trimmed V and J ends, which lost 0 bases and 0 bases, there was a span of 12 bases. Germline lookup yields CDR1 DFQATT and CDR2 SNEGSKA (reference sequence). The CDR3, as DNA: TGCAGTGCTAGAGATAGACCGACTAACTCCTACGAGCAGTACTTA. Translation: CSARDRPTNSYEQYL.

This clonotype was detected a few times. The chain carries TRBV20-1 and TRBJ1-6; TRBD1 might be the D (5 bases). Trimming stripped 1 base from V and 7 bases from J, with 8 bases between. This CDR3 spans 13 amino acids. Germline V gene sequence: CDR1 DFQATT, CDR2 SNEGSKA (reference sequence). The CDR3 DNA reads TGCAGTGCTAGAGCAGGGACGAATTCACCCCTCCACTTT. Amino acids: CSARAGTNSPLHF.

The sample holds a few counts of this clonotype. The chain has TRBV7-9 and TRBJ1-6, with TRBD1 as a possible D gene (5 bases). V gave up 2 bases and J gave up 10 bases, with 12 bases separating them. Germline CDR1 reads SEHNR; CDR2 reads FQNEAQ (reference sequence). CDR3 length: 14 amino acids. The chain's CDR3 is CASSLQSGDSPLHF. The CDR3 bases are TGTGCCAGCAGCTTACAATCCGGGGACTCACCCCTCCACTTT.

Of note for this clonotype: It is likely a read error, because the conserved phenylalanine at the end of the CDR3 is missing. The rearrangement uses TRBV19 and TRBJ2-1, with 7 bases fitting TRBD1. V was clipped by 4 bases and J by 12 bases; unmatched bases: 9. The CDR3 extends over 13 amino acids. Germline CDR1 reads LNHDA; CDR2 reads SQIVND (reference sequence). CDR3 sequence (DNA): TGTGCCAGTAGTACAGACCTAGGGGGCGTGCAGTTCATC. Its protein is CASSTDLGGVQFI.

As regards this clonotype: Sequence at one end of the junction differs from germline and may be a read error. The CDR3 is CASRRTPSTNTQYF. In nucleotides, the CDR3 is TGTGCCAGCAGACGGACCCCATCCACAAATACGCAGTATTTT. The rearrangement joins TRBV12-3 or TRBV12-4 to TRBJ2-3; D is ambiguous. This CDR3 comprises 14 residues.